This is a list of T cell receptor beta chains from one sample in a study of T cell responses to AZD1222 COVID-19 vaccine. Generated by immunoSEQ multiplex PCR, the TCRdb table keeps only in-frame clones and is missing some. Of some 280,000 clones listed, 94% are singletons. The source material was peripheral blood, sampled 28 days after the second AZD1222 dose. The receptors were sampled from an adult who received the AZD1222 COVID-19 vaccine. The CDR3 runs from the conserved cysteine through the conserved F or W. The D gene is left open where the match is weak. Only some rows state a clone size, as once, few, many or a class for expanded clones.

d_gene: .; j_gene: TRBJ2-7; abundance: .; len: 13; v_gene: TRBV7-9; CDR3nt: TGTGCCAGCAGCCCCCGGGACCTCTACGAGCAGTACTTC; CDR3aa: CASSPRDLYEQYF
d_gene: TRBD2; j_gene: TRBJ2-7; abundance: .; len: 16; v_gene: TRBV19; CDR3nt: TGTGCCAGTAGTCTCAAGAGCGGGATCAGCTCCTACGAGCAGTACTTC; CDR3aa: CASSLKSGISSYEQYF
d_gene: .; j_gene: TRBJ1-1; abundance: .; len: 16; v_gene: TRBV11-1; CDR3nt: TGTGCCAGCAGCTTAAGAGCAGGCAGAGTGAACACTGAAGCTTTCTTT; CDR3aa: CASSLRAGRVNTEAFF
d_gene: .; j_gene: TRBJ2-7; abundance: .; len: 14; v_gene: TRBV5-1; CDR3nt: TGCGCCAGCCGAATGGCGGGACCCACCTACGAGCAGTACTTC; CDR3aa: CASRMAGPTYEQYF
d_gene: .; j_gene: TRBJ1-6; abundance: .; len: 15; v_gene: TRBV5-6; CDR3nt: TGTGCCAGCAGCTTGTATGGGGCGGGTAATTCACCCCTCCACTTT; CDR3aa: CASSLYGAGNSPLHF
d_gene: .; j_gene: TRBJ2-3; abundance: .; len: 14; v_gene: TRBV5-5; CDR3nt: TGTGCCAGCAGCTTGGTGAGGGCCGCAGATACGCAGTATTTT; CDR3aa: CASSLVRAADTQYF
d_gene: .; j_gene: TRBJ2-2; abundance: .; len: 13; v_gene: TRBV9; CDR3nt: TGTGCCAGCGGGCGGGGGAACACCGGGGAGCTGTTTTTT; CDR3aa: CASGRGNTGELFF
d_gene: .; j_gene: TRBJ2-7; abundance: .; len: 14; v_gene: TRBV28; CDR3nt: TGTGCCATCCACACCGGGACCCCCTCAGGGGAGCAGTACTTC; CDR3aa: CAIHTGTPSGEQYF
d_gene: TRBD2; j_gene: TRBJ2-7; abundance: .; len: 15; v_gene: TRBV4-3; CDR3nt: TGCGCCAGCAGCCAAGGGGCGGGAGCTGGATACGAGCAGTACTTC; CDR3aa: CASSQGAGAGYEQYF
d_gene: TRBD1; j_gene: TRBJ2-5; abundance: .; len: 17; v_gene: TRBV24-1; CDR3nt: TGTGCCACCAGTGATTCCCTTCCCGGGACAGGGAGAGAGACCCAGTACTTC; CDR3aa: CATSDSLPGTGRETQYF
d_gene: .; j_gene: TRBJ1-2; abundance: .; len: 14; v_gene: TRBV5-4; CDR3nt: TGTGCCAGCAGCTCGGGTGGACAAAACTATGGCTACACCTTC; CDR3aa: CASSSGGQNYGYTF
d_gene: TRBD1; j_gene: TRBJ1-1; abundance: .; len: 16; v_gene: TRBV5-4; CDR3nt: TGTGCCAGCAGCTTGGGGGGACAGGGGTTGAACACTGAAGCTTTCTTT; CDR3aa: CASSLGGQGLNTEAFF
d_gene: .; j_gene: TRBJ1-2; abundance: .; len: 14; v_gene: TRBV6-2/TRBV6-3; CDR3nt: TGTGCCAGCAGTTACCGGGGGGCTGACTATGGCTACACCTTC; CDR3aa: CASSYRGADYGYTF
d_gene: TRBD1; j_gene: TRBJ2-7; abundance: .; len: 15; v_gene: TRBV11-2; CDR3nt: TGTGCCAGCAGCTCCCGACAGGGGAATAACTACGAGCAGTACTTC; CDR3aa: CASSSRQGNNYEQYF
d_gene: .; j_gene: TRBJ2-1; abundance: .; len: 15; v_gene: TRBV3-1/TRBV3-2; CDR3nt: TGTGCCAGCAGCCAAGATACAGGGCTGAAGAATGAGCAGTTCTTC; CDR3aa: CASSQDTGLKNEQFF
d_gene: .; j_gene: TRBJ2-7; abundance: once; len: 13; v_gene: TRBV5-8; CDR3nt: TGTGCCAGCAGCTTGATGTCGGGATGGGAGCAGTACTTC; CDR3aa: CASSLMSGWEQYF
d_gene: TRBD1; j_gene: TRBJ1-2; abundance: .; len: 13; v_gene: TRBV28; CDR3nt: TGTGCCAGCAGTTTGACAGGGCCCTATGGCTACACCTTC; CDR3aa: CASSLTGPYGYTF
d_gene: TRBD2; j_gene: TRBJ2-5; abundance: once; len: 13; v_gene: TRBV6-6; CDR3nt: TGTGCCAGCAGCTCTGGGACTAGTGAGACCCAGTACTTC; CDR3aa: CASSSGTSETQYF
d_gene: .; j_gene: TRBJ1-2; abundance: .; len: 21; v_gene: TRBV4-1; CDR3nt: TGCGCCAGCAGCCAAGGGCCGGACAGCCGAACGAGGGTGGTATATAACTATGGCTACACCTTC; CDR3aa: CASSQGPDSRTRVVYNYGYTF
d_gene: .; j_gene: TRBJ1-3; abundance: .; len: 15; v_gene: TRBV19; CDR3nt: TGTGCCAGTACTGAAAAGGGTCCTCGAAGAAACACCATATATTTT; CDR3aa: CASTEKGPRRNTIYF
d_gene: .; j_gene: TRBJ1-6; abundance: .; len: 16; v_gene: TRBV5-4; CDR3nt: TGTGCCAGCAGCTTGGAGCCGTTTTCGTTTAATTCACCCCTCCACTTT; CDR3aa: CASSLEPFSFNSPLHF
d_gene: .; j_gene: TRBJ2-2; abundance: .; len: 16; v_gene: TRBV6-5; CDR3nt: TGTGCCAGCAGTTACAGAGGGATAACGAACACCGGGGAGCTGTTTTTT; CDR3aa: CASSYRGITNTGELFF
d_gene: .; j_gene: TRBJ1-5; abundance: .; len: 14; v_gene: TRBV27; CDR3nt: TGTGCCAGCAGTTTAATGGGGGGTGATCAGCCCCAGCATTTT; CDR3aa: CASSLMGGDQPQHF
d_gene: .; j_gene: TRBJ1-2; abundance: .; len: 15; v_gene: TRBV29-1; CDR3nt: TGCAGCGTTGAAGATCCTTGGGGGAACAACTATGGCTACACCTTC; CDR3aa: CSVEDPWGNNYGYTF
d_gene: TRBD1; j_gene: TRBJ2-5; abundance: .; len: 15; v_gene: TRBV4-1; CDR3nt: TGCGCCAGCAGCCGTTACCTGGGACAGCGAGAGACCCAGTACTTC; CDR3aa: CASSRYLGQRETQYF
d_gene: .; j_gene: TRBJ1-4; abundance: .; len: 17; v_gene: TRBV6-7; CDR3nt: TGTGCCAGCAGTTGGGACCGGGACCCCAAAGGAGATGAAAAACTGTTTTTT; CDR3aa: CASSWDRDPKGDEKLFF
d_gene: .; j_gene: TRBJ1-6; abundance: once; len: 15; v_gene: TRBV5-1; CDR3nt: TGCGCCAGCAGCTTGGAGACAGGAGTTAATTCACCCCTCCACTTT; CDR3aa: CASSLETGVNSPLHF
d_gene: .; j_gene: TRBJ1-3; abundance: .; len: 16; v_gene: TRBV28; CDR3nt: TGTGCCAGCACTTTGCCCACCGGGGGATTTGGAAACACCATATATTTT; CDR3aa: CASTLPTGGFGNTIYF
d_gene: .; j_gene: TRBJ1-3; abundance: few; len: 14; v_gene: TRBV9; CDR3nt: TGTGCCAGCAACCCTCGAGCCACTGGAAACACCATATATTTT; CDR3aa: CASNPRATGNTIYF
d_gene: .; j_gene: TRBJ1-6; abundance: .; len: 13; v_gene: TRBV14; CDR3nt: TGTGCCAGCAGCCCGATCCCCGCCTCACCCCTCCACTTT; CDR3aa: CASSPIPASPLHF
d_gene: TRBD1; j_gene: TRBJ2-7; abundance: once; len: 15; v_gene: TRBV3-1/TRBV3-2; CDR3nt: TGTGCCAGCAGCCATGCGGGGACAGGGGGCTTCGAGCAGTACTTC; CDR3aa: CASSHAGTGGFEQYF
d_gene: .; j_gene: TRBJ1-6; abundance: .; len: 11; v_gene: TRBV20-1; CDR3nt: TGCAGTGCTATCCCCAATTCACCCCTCCACTTT; CDR3aa: CSAIPNSPLHF
d_gene: TRBD1; j_gene: TRBJ2-3; abundance: .; len: 16; v_gene: TRBV7-3; CDR3nt: TGTGCCAGCAGCTCTCCCGGACAGGGTTCCACAGATACGCAGTATTTT; CDR3aa: CASSSPGQGSTDTQYF
d_gene: .; j_gene: TRBJ2-2; abundance: few; len: 15; v_gene: TRBV2; CDR3nt: TGTGCCAGCAGACGACAGAACGCGAACACCGGGGAGCTGTTTTTT; CDR3aa: CASRRQNANTGELFF
d_gene: .; j_gene: TRBJ2-5; abundance: .; len: 16; v_gene: TRBV19; CDR3nt: TGTGCCAGTAGCCGCAGTCCGTGGGAGGTGGCCGAGACCCAGTACTTC; CDR3aa: CASSRSPWEVAETQYF
d_gene: TRBD1; j_gene: TRBJ2-7; abundance: .; len: 15; v_gene: TRBV19; CDR3nt: TGTGCCAGTAGTATAAGGGACAGGGATATCCACGAGCAGTACTTC; CDR3aa: CASSIRDRDIHEQYF
d_gene: .; j_gene: TRBJ1-1; abundance: .; len: 14; v_gene: TRBV6-1; CDR3nt: TGTGCCAGCAGTGAACGTCCAGGGAACACTGAAGCTTTCTTT; CDR3aa: CASSERPGNTEAFF
d_gene: TRBD2; j_gene: TRBJ2-2; abundance: once; len: 15; v_gene: TRBV5-1; CDR3nt: TGCGCCAGCAGCCCATATAGCGGGAGTGCCGGGGAGCTGTTTTTT; CDR3aa: CASSPYSGSAGELFF
d_gene: TRBD1; j_gene: TRBJ1-1; abundance: .; len: 14; v_gene: TRBV4-2; CDR3nt: TGTGCCAGCAGCGGACAGGGGATGAACACTGAAGCTTTCTTT; CDR3aa: CASSGQGMNTEAFF
d_gene: TRBD1; j_gene: TRBJ1-4; abundance: .; len: 14; v_gene: TRBV28; CDR3nt: TGTGCCAGCAGGGGGACAGGGAAGGCTGAAAAACTGTTTTTT; CDR3aa: CASRGTGKAEKLFF
d_gene: .; j_gene: TRBJ1-1; abundance: .; len: 15; v_gene: TRBV5-1; CDR3nt: TGCGCCAGCAGCTTGGAAACAATCGGGAACACTGAAGCTTTCTTT; CDR3aa: CASSLETIGNTEAFF
d_gene: .; j_gene: TRBJ1-1; abundance: .; len: 12; v_gene: TRBV28; CDR3nt: TGTGCCAGCAGTTTAGTGAGGACTGAAGCTTTCTTT; CDR3aa: CASSLVRTEAFF
d_gene: .; j_gene: TRBJ1-5; abundance: .; len: 15; v_gene: TRBV4-1; CDR3nt: TGCGCCAGCAGCAAATCAGGGGCCAGCAATCAGCCCCAGCATTTT; CDR3aa: CASSKSGASNQPQHF
d_gene: .; j_gene: TRBJ2-3; abundance: .; len: 14; v_gene: TRBV7-2; CDR3nt: TGTGCCAGCAGCGCGACGACAGCGGGAGATACGCAGTATTTT; CDR3aa: CASSATTAGDTQYF
d_gene: .; j_gene: TRBJ1-3; abundance: .; len: 14; v_gene: TRBV18; CDR3nt: TGTGCCAGCTCACCCGAGAGCTCTGGAAACACCATATATTTT; CDR3aa: CASSPESSGNTIYF
d_gene: .; j_gene: TRBJ2-5; abundance: .; len: 13; v_gene: TRBV4-1; CDR3nt: TGCGCCAGCAGCCAAACTGGACGGGAGACCCAGTACTTC; CDR3aa: CASSQTGRETQYF
d_gene: TRBD1; j_gene: TRBJ1-2; abundance: .; len: 16; v_gene: TRBV6-5; CDR3nt: TGTGCCAGCAGTTGGACAGGGGGGACACTTAACTATGGCTACACCTTC; CDR3aa: CASSWTGGTLNYGYTF
d_gene: .; j_gene: TRBJ2-7; abundance: .; len: 16; v_gene: TRBV4-1; CDR3nt: TGCGCCAGCAGCCAAGATTATCCTAGCGCTCCCTACGAGCAGTACTTC; CDR3aa: CASSQDYPSAPYEQYF
d_gene: TRBD1; j_gene: TRBJ1-6; abundance: .; len: 14; v_gene: TRBV7-2; CDR3nt: TGTGCCAGCAGCTCCCAGGGGGGGAATTCACCCCTCCACTTT; CDR3aa: CASSSQGGNSPLHF
d_gene: .; j_gene: TRBJ1-2; abundance: once; len: 14; v_gene: TRBV7-2; CDR3nt: TGTGCCAGCAGCTTAGGCAGGGTAGACAATGGCTACACCTTC; CDR3aa: CASSLGRVDNGYTF
d_gene: TRBD2; j_gene: TRBJ2-3; abundance: .; len: 13; v_gene: TRBV6-5; CDR3nt: TGTGCCGGCGGGGGGCTAGGCACAGATACGCAGTATTTT; CDR3aa: CAGGGLGTDTQYF
d_gene: .; j_gene: TRBJ2-1; abundance: .; len: 13; v_gene: TRBV12-3/TRBV12-4; CDR3nt: TGTGCCAGCAGTTTGCAGAACTACAATGAGCAGTTCTTC; CDR3aa: CASSLQNYNEQFF
d_gene: TRBD1; j_gene: TRBJ2-7; abundance: .; len: 16; v_gene: TRBV4-2; CDR3nt: TGTGCCAGCAGCCAAGGCGGGACAGGGGATCCCTACGAGCAGTACTTC; CDR3aa: CASSQGGTGDPYEQYF
d_gene: .; j_gene: TRBJ1-6; abundance: .; len: 12; v_gene: TRBV5-4; CDR3nt: TGTGCCAGCAGCTTGGGGGGTTCACCCCTCCACTTT; CDR3aa: CASSLGGSPLHF
d_gene: .; j_gene: TRBJ1-2; abundance: many; len: 15; v_gene: TRBV7-2; CDR3nt: TGTGCCAGCAGCTTAGTGTGGGGGAGGCACTATGGCTACACCTTC; CDR3aa: CASSLVWGRHYGYTF
d_gene: TRBD1; j_gene: TRBJ1-2; abundance: .; len: 13; v_gene: TRBV6-4; CDR3nt: TGTGCCAGCAGAAATGGACAGGGAGAAGGCTACACCTTC; CDR3aa: CASRNGQGEGYTF
d_gene: .; j_gene: TRBJ1-2; abundance: .; len: 13; v_gene: TRBV6-5; CDR3nt: TGTGCCAGCAGTCCTCTACCTGGTTCTGGCTACACCTTC; CDR3aa: CASSPLPGSGYTF